This TCR beta chain appears in the sequencing data of a study of control samples from healthy donors and cancer patients. TCRdb's copy holds only in-frame clones and misses some; the assay was immunoSEQ multiplex PCR. The table lists about 120,000 clones, roughly 90% of them singletons, with roughly 40% in the top ten. Between the trimmed V and J ends, which lost 2 bases and 2 bases, there was a span of 4 bases. This CDR3 comprises 12 residues. CDR1 is MNHEY, CDR2 SVGEGT, per germline. The chain couples TRBV6-2 or TRBV6-3 to TRBJ2-7; D gene uncertain. The sequence was collected from a man aged 45-60 years in good health. The sequencing input was blood. This CDR3 reads CASSYLAYEQYF. CDR3 nucleotides: TGTGCCAGCAGTTACCTAGCCTACGAGCAGTACTTC.